This TCR beta chain was profiled in a study of T cell responses to AZD1222 COVID-19 vaccine. General observations from the study: Mostly white British, mostly female donors; authors suggested clonal diversity may be underestimated.

Trimming left V 3 bases short and J 0 bases short, with 8 bases between. There are 14 residues in the CDR3. Per the germline V gene, CDR1 is MNHEY and CDR2 is SVGAGI. Concerning this clone: Its antigen is as yet unknown.

The repertoire was sequenced with immunoSEQ multiplex PCR; TCRdb's copy has only in-frame clones and lacks some. The data show approximately 210,000 clones, with roughly 90% seen just once and around 3.7% held by the top ten. The material sequenced was peripheral blood, taken 28 days after the second AZD1222 dose. V gene TRBV6-5 combines with J gene TRBJ1-1; D is unresolved. The receptor's source is an adult who received the AZD1222 COVID-19 vaccine. The CDR3 DNA follows: TGTGCCAGCAGTTATTCCATTATGAACACTGAAGCTTTCTTT. Protein: CASSYSIMNTEAFF.